This T cell receptor (beta chain) was observed in a study of regulatory T cells in long-lasting Graves disease. This clonotype was picked up a small number of times. Noted time point: persistent/refractory GD, antithyroid drugs over 5 years with positive TRAb. The TCR library was prepared using RNA isolated from PBMCs. Roughly 10-milliliter peripheral blood samples went into EDTA tubes. Arm-PCR with iRepertoire HTBI primers amplified the CDR3 regions for these TCR beta libraries. MiXCR, run by TCRdb on the multiplex PCR reads, gives a single entry per CDR3 protein. This table holds roughly 300,000 distinct CDR3 sequences, around 19% found once. The V and J ends lost 6 bases and 5 bases respectively, with 13 bases between them. CDR1 is MDHEN and CDR2 is SYDVKM in the germline V gene. CDR3 length equals 13 residues.

V and J are TRBV28 and TRBJ1-1, with D uncertain. The clonotype was recovered from a female donor with Graves disease. The starting material was peripheral blood mononuclear cells (PBMCs), obtained when the disease was refractory, from a patient treated with antithyroid drugs. The CDR3 DNA is TGTGCCAGCAGGCTCGCGTCGCGGACTGAAGCTTTCTTT. Its translation is CASRLASRTEAFF.